This TCR beta chain originates from a study of graft-versus-host responses after intestinal transplantation. Study as a whole: Induction with anti-thymocyte globulin, then tacrolimus and steroids for roughly 3 years, was given to all recipients.

V lost 7 bases and J lost 3; bases outside the gene matches: 8. This CDR3 has 14 amino acids. Germline CDR1 is MNHNS and CDR2 is SASEGT. Libraries were prepared by immunoSEQ multiplex PCR; TCRdb keeps only in-frame clonotypes and omits some of them. The profile covers 80,000 to 90,000 clones, with 92% appearing a single time and roughly 0.3% taken by the ten largest. Study-level findings and limits: GvH clonotypes were identified within recipient marrow, with a subset emerging first in ileum or blood. Allograft graft-versus-host to host-versus-graft clonal ratios ran high in patients with graft-donor T cell macrochimerism. Maximum circulating GvH clone levels tracked with early post-transplant HvG decreases.

Details on this clone: Its target is unknown.

This TCR derives from a human donor who received an intestinal transplant. The sample here was unstimulated CD4+ T cells sorted from spleen or lymph node cells, taken before intestinal transplant. J is TRBJ2-7 and V is TRBV6-1; 8 bases align to TRBD1. CDR3: CASTKVRGRYEQYF. The CDR3 bases are TGTGCCAGCACCAAAGTCAGGGGGCGCTACGAGCAGTACTTC.